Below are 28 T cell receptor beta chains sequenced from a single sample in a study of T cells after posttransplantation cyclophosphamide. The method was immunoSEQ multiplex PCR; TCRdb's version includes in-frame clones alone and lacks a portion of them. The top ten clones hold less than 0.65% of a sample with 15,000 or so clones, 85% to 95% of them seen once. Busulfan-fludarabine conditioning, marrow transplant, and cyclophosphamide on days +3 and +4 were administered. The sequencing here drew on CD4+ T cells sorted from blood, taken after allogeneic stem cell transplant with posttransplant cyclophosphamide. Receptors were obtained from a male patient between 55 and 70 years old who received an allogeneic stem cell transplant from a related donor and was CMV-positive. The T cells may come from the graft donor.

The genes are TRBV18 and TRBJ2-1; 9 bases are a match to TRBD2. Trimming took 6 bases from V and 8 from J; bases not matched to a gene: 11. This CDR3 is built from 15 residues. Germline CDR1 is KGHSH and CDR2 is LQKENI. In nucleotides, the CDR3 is TGTGCCAGCTCCGTGGGTAGCGGGGGAGGCTATGAGCAGTTCTTC. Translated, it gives CASSVGSGGGYEQFF.

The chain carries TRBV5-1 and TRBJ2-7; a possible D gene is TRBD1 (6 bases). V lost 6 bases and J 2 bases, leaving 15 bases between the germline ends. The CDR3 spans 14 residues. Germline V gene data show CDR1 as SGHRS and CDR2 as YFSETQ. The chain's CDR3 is CASTFNTGPYEQYF. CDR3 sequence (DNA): TGCGCCAGCACCTTTAACACAGGGCCCTACGAGCAGTACTTC.

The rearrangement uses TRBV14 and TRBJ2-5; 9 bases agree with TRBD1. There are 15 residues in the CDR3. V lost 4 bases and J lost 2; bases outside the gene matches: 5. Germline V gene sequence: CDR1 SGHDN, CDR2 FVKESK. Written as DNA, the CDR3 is TGTGCCAGCAGCCGGACAGGGGCTTTTCAAGAGACCCAGTACTTC. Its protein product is CASSRTGAFQETQYF.

CDR3 sequence reads: CASSSGDRLETQYF. The CDR3 coding sequence is TGTGCCAGCAGCTCGGGCGACAGGCTAGAGACCCAGTACTTC. The chain links TRBV27 to TRBJ2-5, with D possibly TRBD1 on 6 matching bases. This CDR3 region has 14 residues. Trimming stripped 6 bases from V and 4 bases from J, with 15 bases between. CDR1 and CDR2 from the germline V gene are MNHEY and SMNVEV (reference sequence).

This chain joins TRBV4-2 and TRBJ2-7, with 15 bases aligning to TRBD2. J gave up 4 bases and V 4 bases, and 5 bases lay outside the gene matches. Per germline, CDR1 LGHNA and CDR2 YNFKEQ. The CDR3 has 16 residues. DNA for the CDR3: TGTGCCAGCAGCCCCATCGGGACTAGCGGGGGGTACGAGCAGTACTTC. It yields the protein CASSPIGTSGGYEQYF.

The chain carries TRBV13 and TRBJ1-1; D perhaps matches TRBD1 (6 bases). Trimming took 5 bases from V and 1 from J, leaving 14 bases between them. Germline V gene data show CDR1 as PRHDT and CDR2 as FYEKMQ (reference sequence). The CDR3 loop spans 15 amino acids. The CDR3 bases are TGTGCCAGCAGCCCCCGACAGGCGGCGAACACTGAAGCTTTCTTT. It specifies CASSPRQAANTEAFF. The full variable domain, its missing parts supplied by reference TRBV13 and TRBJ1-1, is AAGVIQSPRHLIKEKRETATLKCYPIPRHDTVYWYQQGPGQDPQFLISFYEKMQSDKGSIPDRFSAQQFSDYHSELNMSSLELGDSALYFCASSPRQAANTEAFFGQGTRLTVV.

The DNA of the CDR3 is TGTGCCAGCACCCTCAGAGCGCGAGGGAGCAATGAGCAGTTCTTC. This sequence encodes CASTLRARGSNEQFF. This chain uses TRBV5-6 with TRBJ2-1; TRBD2 is a possible D gene (5 bases). Trimming pared 6 bases from V and 6 bases from J, leaving 19 bases between. CDR1 and CDR2 from the germline V gene are SGHDT and YYEEEE. The CDR3 has 15 residues. Drawing the rest from reference TRBV5-6 and TRBJ2-1, the complete variable domain is DAGVTQSPTHLIKTRGQQVTLRCSPKSGHDTVSWYQQALGQGPQFIFQYYEEEERQRGNFPDRFSGHQFPNYSSELNVNALLLGDSALYLCASTLRARGSNEQFFGPGTRLTVL.

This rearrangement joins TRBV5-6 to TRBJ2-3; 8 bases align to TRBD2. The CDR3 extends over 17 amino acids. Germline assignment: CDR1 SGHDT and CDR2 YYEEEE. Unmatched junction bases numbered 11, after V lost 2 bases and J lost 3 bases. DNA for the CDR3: TGTGCCAGCAGCTTTCGGTACGGGGGGGGAAAAACAGATACGCAGTATTTT. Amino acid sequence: CASSFRYGGGKTDTQYF.

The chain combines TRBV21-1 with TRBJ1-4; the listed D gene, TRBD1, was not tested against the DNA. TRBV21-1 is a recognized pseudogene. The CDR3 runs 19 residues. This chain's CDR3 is CASSTRWTGYSATNEKLFF. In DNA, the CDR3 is TGTGCCAGCAGCACCCGTTGGACAGGATATTCCGCAACTAATGAAAAACTGTTTTTT.

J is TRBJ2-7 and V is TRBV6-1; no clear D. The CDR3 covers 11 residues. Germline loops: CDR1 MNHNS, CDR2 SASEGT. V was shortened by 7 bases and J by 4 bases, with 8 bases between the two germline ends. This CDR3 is CASTLEYEQYF. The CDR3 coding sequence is TGTGCCAGCACCCTTGAGTACGAGCAGTACTTC.

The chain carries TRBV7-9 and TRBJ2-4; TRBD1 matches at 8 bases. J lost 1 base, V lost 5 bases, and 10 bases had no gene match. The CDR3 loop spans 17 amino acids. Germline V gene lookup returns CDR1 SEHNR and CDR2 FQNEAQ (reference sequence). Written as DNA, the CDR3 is TGTGCCAGCAGCCCTCGGCAGGGGGCGAATGCCAAAAACATTCAGTACTTC. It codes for CASSPRQGANAKNIQYF. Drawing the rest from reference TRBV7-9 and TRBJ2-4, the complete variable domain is DTGVSQNPRHKITKRGQNVTFRCDPISEHNRLYWYRQTLGQGPEFLTYFQNEAQLEKSRLLSDRFSAERPKGSFSTLEIQRTEQGDSAMYLCASSPRQGANAKNIQYFGAGTRLSVL.

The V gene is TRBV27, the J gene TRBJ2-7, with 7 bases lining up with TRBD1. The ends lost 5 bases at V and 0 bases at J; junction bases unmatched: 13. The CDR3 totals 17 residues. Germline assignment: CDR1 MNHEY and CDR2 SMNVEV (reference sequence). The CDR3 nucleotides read TGTGCCAGCAGTCCCAGACAGGGCTTAACTAGCTCCTACGAGCAGTACTTC. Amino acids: CASSPRQGLTSSYEQYF.

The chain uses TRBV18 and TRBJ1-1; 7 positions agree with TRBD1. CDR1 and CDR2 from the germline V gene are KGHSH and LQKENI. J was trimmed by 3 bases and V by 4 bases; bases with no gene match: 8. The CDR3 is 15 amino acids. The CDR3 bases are TGTGCCAGCTCACTACGGTCCAGGGGGGACACTGAAGCTTTCTTT. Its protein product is CASSLRSRGDTEAFF.

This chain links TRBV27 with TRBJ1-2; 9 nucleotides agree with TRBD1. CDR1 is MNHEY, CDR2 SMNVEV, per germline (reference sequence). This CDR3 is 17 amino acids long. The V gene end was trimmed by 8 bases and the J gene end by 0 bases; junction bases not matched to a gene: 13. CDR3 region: CASGRQGGSFSNYGYTF. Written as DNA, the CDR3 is TGTGCCAGCGGTAGACAGGGGGGATCCTTCTCTAACTATGGCTACACCTTC.

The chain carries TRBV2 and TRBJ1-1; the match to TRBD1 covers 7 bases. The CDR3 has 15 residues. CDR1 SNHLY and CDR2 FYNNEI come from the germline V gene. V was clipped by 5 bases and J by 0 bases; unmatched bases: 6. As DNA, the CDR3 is TGTGCCAGCAGTCAACAGGGGACGTTGAACACTGAAGCTTTCTTT. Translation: CASSQQGTLNTEAFF.

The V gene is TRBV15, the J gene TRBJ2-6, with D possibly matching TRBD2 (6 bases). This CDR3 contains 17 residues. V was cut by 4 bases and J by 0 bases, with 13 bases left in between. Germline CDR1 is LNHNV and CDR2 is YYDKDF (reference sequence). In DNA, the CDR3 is TGTGCCACCAGCAAGGGACTGCCCCACTCTGGGGCCAACGTCCTGACTTTC. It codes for CATSKGLPHSGANVLTF. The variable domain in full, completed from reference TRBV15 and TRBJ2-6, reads DAMVIQNPRYQVTQFGKPVTLSCSQTLNHNVMYWYQQKSSQAPKLLFHYYDKDFNNEADTPDNFQSRRPNTSFCFLDIRSPGLGDTAMYLCATSKGLPHSGANVLTFGAGSRLTVL.

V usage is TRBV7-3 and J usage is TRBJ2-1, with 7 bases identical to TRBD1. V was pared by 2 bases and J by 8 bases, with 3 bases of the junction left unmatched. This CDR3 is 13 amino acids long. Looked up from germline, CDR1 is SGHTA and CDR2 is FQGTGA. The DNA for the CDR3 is TGTGCCAGCAGCTTACAAGGGGGCGATGAGCAGTTCTTC. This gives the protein CASSLQGGDEQFF.

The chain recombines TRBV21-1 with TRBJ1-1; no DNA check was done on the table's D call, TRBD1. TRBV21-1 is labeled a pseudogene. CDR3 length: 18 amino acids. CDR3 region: CASSKSPGQGTGDTEAFF. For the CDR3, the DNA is TGTGCCAGCAGCAAATCCCCGGGACAGGGCACGGGGGACACTGAAGCTTTCTTT.

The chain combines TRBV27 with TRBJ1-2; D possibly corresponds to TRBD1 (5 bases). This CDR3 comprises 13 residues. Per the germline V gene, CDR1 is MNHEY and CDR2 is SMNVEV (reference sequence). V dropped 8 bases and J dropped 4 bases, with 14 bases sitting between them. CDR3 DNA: TGTGCCAGCGGCGACGGAAGGGGCTATGGCTACACCTTC. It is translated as CASGDGRGYGYTF.

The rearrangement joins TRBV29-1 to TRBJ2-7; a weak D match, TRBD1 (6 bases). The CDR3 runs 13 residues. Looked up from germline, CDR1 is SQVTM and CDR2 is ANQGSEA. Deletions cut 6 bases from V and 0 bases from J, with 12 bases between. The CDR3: CSVGTPSSYEQYF. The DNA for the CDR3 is TGCAGCGTCGGGACACCGAGCTCCTACGAGCAGTACTTC.

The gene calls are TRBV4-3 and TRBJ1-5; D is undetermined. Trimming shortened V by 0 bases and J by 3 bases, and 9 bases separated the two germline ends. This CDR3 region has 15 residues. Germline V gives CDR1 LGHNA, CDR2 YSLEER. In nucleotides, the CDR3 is TGCGCCAGCAGCCAAGATTTTCAGTCCAATCAGCCCCAGCATTTT. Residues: CASSQDFQSNQPQHF.

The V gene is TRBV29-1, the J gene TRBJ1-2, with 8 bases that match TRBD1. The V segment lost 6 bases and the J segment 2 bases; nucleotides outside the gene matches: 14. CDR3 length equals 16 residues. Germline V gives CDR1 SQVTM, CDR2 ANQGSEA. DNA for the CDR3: TGCAGCGTCCGACAGGGGCAAGGGAGGGGAAACTATGGCTACACCTTC. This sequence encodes CSVRQGQGRGNYGYTF.

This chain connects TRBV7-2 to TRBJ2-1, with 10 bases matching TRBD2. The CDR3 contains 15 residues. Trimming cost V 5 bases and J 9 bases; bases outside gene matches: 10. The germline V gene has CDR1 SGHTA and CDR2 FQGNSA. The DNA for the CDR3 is TGTGCCAGCAGCCAGGAGCGGGGGGGCCAGGGTGAGCAGTTCTTC. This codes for CASSQERGGQGEQFF.

The CDR3 DNA sequence: TGTGCCAGCAGCCGGGACAGGGATCAGCCCCAGCATTTT. It yields the protein CASSRDRDQPQHF. J is TRBJ1-5 and V is TRBV7-7; TRBD1 aligns across 9 bases. V lost 5 bases and J lost 5; bases outside the gene matches: 1. CDR1 and CDR2 from the germline V gene are SSHAT and FNYEAQ (reference sequence). This CDR3 spans 13 amino acids.

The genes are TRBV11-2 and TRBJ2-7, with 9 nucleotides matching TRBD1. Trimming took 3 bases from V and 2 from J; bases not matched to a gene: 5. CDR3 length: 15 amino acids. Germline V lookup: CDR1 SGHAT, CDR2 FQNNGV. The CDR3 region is CASSLTGTGPYEQYF. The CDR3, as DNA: TGTGCCAGCAGCTTGACCGGGACAGGGCCCTACGAGCAGTACTTC.

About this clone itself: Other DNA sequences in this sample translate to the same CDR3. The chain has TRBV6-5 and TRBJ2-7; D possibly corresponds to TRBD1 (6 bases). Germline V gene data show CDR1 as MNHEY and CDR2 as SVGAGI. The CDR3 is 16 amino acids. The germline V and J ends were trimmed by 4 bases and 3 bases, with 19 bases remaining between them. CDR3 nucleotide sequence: TGTGCCAGCAGTTCAAACCCTGGAGACAGGCTCTACGAGCAGTACTTC. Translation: CASSSNPGDRLYEQYF.

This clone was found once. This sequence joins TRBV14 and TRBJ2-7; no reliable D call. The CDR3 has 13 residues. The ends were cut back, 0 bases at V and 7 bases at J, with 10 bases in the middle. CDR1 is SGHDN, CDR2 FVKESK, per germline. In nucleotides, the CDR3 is TGTGCCAGCAGCCAAGAGATGACACAGGAGCAGTACTTC. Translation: CASSQEMTQEQYF.

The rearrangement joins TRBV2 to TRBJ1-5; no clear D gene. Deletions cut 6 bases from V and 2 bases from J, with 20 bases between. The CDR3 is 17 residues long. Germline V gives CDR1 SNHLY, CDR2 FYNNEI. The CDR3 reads CASSDPRSGSGNQPQHF. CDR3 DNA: TGTGCCAGCAGCGACCCGAGATCGGGGTCGGGCAATCAGCCCCAGCATTTT.